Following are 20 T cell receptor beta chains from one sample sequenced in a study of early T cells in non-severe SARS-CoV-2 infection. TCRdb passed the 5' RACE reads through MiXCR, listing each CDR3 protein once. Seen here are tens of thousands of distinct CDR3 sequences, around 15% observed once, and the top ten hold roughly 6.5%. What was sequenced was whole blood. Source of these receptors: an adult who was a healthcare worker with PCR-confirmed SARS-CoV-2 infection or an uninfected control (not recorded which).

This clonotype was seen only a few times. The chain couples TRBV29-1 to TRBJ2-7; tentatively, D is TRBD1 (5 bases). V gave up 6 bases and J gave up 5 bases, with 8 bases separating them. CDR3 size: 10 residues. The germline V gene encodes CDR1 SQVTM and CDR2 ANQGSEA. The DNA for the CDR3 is TGCAGCGTCCAGGGTAACGAGCAGTACTTC. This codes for CSVQGNEQYF.

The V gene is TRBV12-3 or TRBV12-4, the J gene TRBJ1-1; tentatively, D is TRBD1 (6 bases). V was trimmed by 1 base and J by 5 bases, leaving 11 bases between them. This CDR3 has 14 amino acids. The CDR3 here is CASSLGIRGTEAFF. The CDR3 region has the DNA TGTGCCAGCAGTTTAGGTATCAGGGGAACTGAAGCTTTCTTT.

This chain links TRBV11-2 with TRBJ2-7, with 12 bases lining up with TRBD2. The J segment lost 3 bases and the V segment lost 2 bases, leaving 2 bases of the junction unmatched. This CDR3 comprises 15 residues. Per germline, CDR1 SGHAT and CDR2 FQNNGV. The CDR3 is CASSLQLAGGYEQYF. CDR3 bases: TGTGCCAGCAGCTTACAACTAGCGGGGGGCTACGAGCAGTACTTC.

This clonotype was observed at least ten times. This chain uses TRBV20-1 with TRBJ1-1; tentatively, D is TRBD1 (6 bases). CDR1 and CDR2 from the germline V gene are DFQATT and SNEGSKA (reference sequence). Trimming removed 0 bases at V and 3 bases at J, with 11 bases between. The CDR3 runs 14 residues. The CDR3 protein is CSAREQGRDTEAFF. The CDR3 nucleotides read TGCAGTGCTAGAGAACAGGGTCGGGACACTGAAGCTTTCTTT.

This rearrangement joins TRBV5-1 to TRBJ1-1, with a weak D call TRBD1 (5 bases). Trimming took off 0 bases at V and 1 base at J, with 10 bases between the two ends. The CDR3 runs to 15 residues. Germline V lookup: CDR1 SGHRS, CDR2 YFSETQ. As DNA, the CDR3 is TGCGCCAGCAGCTTGGCGGGGCCGGGGAACACTGAAGCTTTCTTT. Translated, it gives CASSLAGPGNTEAFF.

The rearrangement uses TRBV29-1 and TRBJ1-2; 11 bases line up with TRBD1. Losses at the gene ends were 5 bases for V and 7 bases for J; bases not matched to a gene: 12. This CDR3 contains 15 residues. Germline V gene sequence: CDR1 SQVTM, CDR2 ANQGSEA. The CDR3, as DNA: TGCAGCGTTCACTCCACCCGGGACAGGGGGTTTGGCTACACCTTC. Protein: CSVHSTRDRGFGYTF.

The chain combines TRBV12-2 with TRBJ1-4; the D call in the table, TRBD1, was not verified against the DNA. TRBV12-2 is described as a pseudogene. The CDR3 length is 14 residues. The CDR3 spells CASRPAGANEKLFF. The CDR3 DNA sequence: TGTGCAAGTCGGCCTGCGGGGGCTAATGAAAAACTGTTTTTT.

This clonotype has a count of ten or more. The CDR3 loop reads CSARAQGGWYF. The CDR3, as DNA: TGCAGTGCTAGAGCCCAGGGTGGGTGGTATTTT. The gene calls are TRBV20-1 and TRBJ2-3; D is perhaps TRBD1 (5 bases). Germline CDR1 and CDR2: DFQATT and SNEGSKA (reference sequence). The V end lost 1 base, the J end lost 14 bases, and 13 bases lay between the germline ends. CDR3 size: 11 residues.

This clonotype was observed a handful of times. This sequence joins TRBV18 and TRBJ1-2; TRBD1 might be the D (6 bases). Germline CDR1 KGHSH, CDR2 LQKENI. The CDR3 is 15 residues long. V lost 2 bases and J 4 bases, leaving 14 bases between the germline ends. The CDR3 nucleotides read TGTGCCAGCTCACCATCAGGCGGGACACTCTATGGCTACACCTTC. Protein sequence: CASSPSGGTLYGYTF.

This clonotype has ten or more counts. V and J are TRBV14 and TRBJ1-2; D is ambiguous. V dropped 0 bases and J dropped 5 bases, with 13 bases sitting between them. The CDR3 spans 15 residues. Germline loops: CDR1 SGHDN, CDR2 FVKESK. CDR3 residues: CASSQDPSPKYGYTF. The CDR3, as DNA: TGTGCCAGCAGCCAAGATCCCTCCCCAAAGTATGGCTACACCTTC.

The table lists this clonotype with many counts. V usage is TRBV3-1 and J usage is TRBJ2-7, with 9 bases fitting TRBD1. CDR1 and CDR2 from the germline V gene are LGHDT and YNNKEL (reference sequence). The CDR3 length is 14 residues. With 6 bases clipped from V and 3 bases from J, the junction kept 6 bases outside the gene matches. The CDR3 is CASSRQGVDYEQYF. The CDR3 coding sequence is TGTGCCAGCAGTCGACAGGGGGTAGACTACGAGCAGTACTTC.

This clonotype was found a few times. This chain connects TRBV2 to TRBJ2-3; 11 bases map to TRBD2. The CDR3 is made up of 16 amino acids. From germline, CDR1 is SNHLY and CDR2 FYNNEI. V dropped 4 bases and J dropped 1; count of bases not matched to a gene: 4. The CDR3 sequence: CASSGRTSGRTDTQYF. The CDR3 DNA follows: TGTGCCAGCAGTGGTCGGACTAGCGGGCGCACAGATACGCAGTATTTT.

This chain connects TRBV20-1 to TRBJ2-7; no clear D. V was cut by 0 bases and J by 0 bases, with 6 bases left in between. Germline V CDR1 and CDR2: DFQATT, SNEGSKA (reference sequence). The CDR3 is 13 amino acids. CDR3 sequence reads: CSARDGSSYEQYF. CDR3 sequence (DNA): TGCAGTGCTAGAGACGGATCCTCCTACGAGCAGTACTTC.

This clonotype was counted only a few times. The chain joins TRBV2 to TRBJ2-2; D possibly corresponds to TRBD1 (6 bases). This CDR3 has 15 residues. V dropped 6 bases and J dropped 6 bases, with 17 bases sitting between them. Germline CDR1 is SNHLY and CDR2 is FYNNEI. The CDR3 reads CASRGGAWSSGELFF. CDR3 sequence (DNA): TGTGCCAGCAGAGGGGGTGCCTGGAGTTCCGGGGAGCTGTTTTTT.

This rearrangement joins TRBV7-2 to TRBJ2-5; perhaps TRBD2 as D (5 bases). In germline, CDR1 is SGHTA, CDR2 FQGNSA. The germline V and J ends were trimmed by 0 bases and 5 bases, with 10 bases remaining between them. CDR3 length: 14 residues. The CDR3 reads CASSLARGYETQYF. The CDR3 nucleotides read TGTGCCAGCAGCTTAGCACGGGGTTACGAGACCCAGTACTTC.

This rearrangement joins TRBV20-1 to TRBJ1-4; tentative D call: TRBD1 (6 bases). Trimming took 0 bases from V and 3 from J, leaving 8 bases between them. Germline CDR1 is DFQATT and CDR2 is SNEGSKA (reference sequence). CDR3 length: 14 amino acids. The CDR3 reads CSAREQGSNEKLFF. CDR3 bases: TGCAGTGCTAGAGAACAGGGATCTAATGAAAAACTGTTTTTT.

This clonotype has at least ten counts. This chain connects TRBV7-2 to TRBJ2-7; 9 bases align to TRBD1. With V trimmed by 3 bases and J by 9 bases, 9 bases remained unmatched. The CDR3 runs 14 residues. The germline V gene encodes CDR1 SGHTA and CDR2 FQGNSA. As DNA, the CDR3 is TGTGCCAGCAGCTTGGTTTTCGGGACAGGGATGCAGTACTTC. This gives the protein CASSLVFGTGMQYF.

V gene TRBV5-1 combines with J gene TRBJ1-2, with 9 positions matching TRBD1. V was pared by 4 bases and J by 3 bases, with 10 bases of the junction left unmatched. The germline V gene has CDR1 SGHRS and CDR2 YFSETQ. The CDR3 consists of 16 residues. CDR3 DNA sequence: TGCGCCAGCAGCCGAGCGGGGACAGGGTTTGACTATGGCTACACCTTC. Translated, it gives CASSRAGTGFDYGYTF.

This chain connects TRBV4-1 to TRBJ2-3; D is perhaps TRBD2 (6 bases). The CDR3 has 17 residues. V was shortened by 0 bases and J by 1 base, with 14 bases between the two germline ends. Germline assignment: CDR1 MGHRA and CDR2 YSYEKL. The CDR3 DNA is TGCGCCAGCAGCCAAGATCATGGTAGCGGACGCACAGATACGCAGTATTTT. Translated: CASSQDHGSGRTDTQYF.

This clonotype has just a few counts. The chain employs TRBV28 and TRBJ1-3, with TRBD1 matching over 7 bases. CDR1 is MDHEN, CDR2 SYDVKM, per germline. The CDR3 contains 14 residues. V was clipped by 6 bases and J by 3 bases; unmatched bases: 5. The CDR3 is CASSTGQIGNTIYF. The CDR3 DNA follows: TGTGCCAGCAGCACGGGACAGATTGGAAACACCATATATTTT.